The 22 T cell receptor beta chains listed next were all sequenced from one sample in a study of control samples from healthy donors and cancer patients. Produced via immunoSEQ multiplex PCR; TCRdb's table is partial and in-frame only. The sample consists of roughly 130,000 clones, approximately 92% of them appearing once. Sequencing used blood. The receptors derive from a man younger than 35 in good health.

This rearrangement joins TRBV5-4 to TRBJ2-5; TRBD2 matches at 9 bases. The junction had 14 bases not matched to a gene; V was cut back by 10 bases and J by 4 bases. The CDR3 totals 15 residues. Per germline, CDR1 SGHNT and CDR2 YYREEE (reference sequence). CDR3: CAGQQGGGATETQYF. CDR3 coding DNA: TGTGCCGGACAACAGGGCGGGGGGGCCACAGAGACCCAGTACTTC. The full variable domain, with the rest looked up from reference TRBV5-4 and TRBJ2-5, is ETGVTQSPTHLIKTRGQQVTLRCSSQSGHNTVSWYQQALGQGPQFIFQYYREEENGRGNFPPRFSGLQFPNYSSELNVNALELDDSALYLCAGQQGGGATETQYFGPGTRLLVL.

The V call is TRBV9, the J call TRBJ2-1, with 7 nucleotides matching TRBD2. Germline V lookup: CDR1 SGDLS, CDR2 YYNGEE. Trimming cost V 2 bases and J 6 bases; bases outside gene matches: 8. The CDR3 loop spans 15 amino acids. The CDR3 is CASSVGVAGLNEQFF. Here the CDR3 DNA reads TGTGCCAGCAGCGTGGGGGTAGCGGGCCTCAATGAGCAGTTCTTC.

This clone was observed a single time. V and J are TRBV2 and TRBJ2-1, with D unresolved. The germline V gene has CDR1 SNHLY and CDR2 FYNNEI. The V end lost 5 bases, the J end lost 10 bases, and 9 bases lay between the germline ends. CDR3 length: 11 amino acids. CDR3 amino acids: CASSSRGEQFF. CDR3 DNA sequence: TGTGCCAGCAGTTCGCGCGGCGAGCAGTTCTTC.

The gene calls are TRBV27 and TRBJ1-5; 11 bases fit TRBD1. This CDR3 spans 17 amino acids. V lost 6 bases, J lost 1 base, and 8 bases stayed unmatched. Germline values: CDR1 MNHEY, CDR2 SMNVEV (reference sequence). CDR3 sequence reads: CASSPGTGGLSNQPQHF. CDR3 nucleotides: TGTGCCAGCAGCCCCGGGACAGGGGGATTAAGCAATCAGCCCCAGCATTTT.

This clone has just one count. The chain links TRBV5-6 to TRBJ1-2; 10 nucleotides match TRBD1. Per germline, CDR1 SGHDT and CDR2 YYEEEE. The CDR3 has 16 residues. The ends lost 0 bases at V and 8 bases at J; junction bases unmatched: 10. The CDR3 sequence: CASSLAGIDRGQGYTF. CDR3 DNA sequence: TGTGCCAGCAGCTTGGCCGGTATAGACAGGGGGCAAGGCTACACCTTC.

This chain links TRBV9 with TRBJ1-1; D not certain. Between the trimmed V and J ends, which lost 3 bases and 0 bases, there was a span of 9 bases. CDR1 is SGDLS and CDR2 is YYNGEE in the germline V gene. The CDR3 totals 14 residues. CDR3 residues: CASSASSLNTEAFF. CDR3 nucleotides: TGTGCCAGCAGCGCCTCGAGTCTGAACACTGAAGCTTTCTTT.

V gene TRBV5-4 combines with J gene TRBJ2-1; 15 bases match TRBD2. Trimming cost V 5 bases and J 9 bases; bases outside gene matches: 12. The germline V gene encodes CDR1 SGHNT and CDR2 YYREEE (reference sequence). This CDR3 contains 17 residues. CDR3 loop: CASSYLYGTSGRSEQFF. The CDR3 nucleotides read TGTGCCAGCAGTTATCTTTACGGGACTAGCGGGAGGAGTGAGCAGTTCTTC.

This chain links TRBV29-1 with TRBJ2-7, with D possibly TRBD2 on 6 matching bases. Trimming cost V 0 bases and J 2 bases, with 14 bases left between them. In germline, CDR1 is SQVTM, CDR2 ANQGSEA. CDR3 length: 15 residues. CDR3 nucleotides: TGCAGCGTTGAAGATCCGGGGGTCGAGACCTACGAGCAGTACTTC. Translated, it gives CSVEDPGVETYEQYF.

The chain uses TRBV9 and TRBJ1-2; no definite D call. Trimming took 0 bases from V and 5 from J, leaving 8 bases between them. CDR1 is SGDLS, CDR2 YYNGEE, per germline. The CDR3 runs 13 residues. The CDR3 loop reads CASSVGFPYGYTF. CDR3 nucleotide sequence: TGTGCCAGCAGCGTAGGATTCCCGTATGGCTACACCTTC.

The CDR3 is CASSEAQQGAAETQYF. The CDR3 coding sequence is TGTGCCAGCAGTGAAGCGCAACAGGGGGCAGCAGAGACCCAGTACTTC. The chain couples TRBV2 to TRBJ2-5, with 9 bases that match TRBD1. V trimming: 0 bases; J trimming: 4 bases; junction bases outside the gene matches: 6. The CDR3 is 16 residues long. The V gene's germline CDR1 is SNHLY and CDR2 FYNNEI.

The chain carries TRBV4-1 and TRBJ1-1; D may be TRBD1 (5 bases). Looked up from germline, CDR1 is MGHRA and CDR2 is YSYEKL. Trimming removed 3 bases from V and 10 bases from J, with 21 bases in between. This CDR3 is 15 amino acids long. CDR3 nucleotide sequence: TGCGCCAGCAGCCAGGGGGGGTACGTTGGGCAGGGAGCTTTCTTT. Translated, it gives CASSQGGYVGQGAFF.

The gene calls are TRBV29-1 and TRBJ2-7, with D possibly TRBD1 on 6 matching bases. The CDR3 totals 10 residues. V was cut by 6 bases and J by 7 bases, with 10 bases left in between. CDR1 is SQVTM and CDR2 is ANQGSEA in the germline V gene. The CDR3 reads CSVGDREQYF. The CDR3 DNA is TGCAGCGTCGGAGACAGGGAGCAGTACTTC.

The CDR3, as DNA: TGTGCCAGCAGCCAAGTGGCCGGGTACGGCAGTTCACCCCTCCACTTT. Translating it yields CASSQVAGYGSSPLHF. The chain recombines TRBV3-1 (or the pseudogene TRBV3-2) with TRBJ1-6; D remains ambiguous. V dropped 1 base and J dropped 9 bases, with 16 bases sitting between them. This CDR3 is 16 amino acids long. Looked up from germline, CDR1 is LGHDT and CDR2 is YNNKEL (reference sequence).

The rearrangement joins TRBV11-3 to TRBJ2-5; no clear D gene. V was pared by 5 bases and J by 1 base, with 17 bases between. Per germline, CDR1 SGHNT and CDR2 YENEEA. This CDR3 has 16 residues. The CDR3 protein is CASSPLTFTFQETQYF. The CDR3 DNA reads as TGTGCCAGCAGCCCTCTTACCTTTACTTTCCAAGAGACCCAGTACTTC.

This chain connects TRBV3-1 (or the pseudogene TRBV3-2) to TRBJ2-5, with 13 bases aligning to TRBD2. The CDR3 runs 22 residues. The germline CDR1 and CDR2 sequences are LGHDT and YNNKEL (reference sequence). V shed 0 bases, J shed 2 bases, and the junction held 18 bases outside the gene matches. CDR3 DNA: TGTGCCAGCAGCCAAGATGAGGAGGGACGGACTAGCGGGGGACATATGCAAGAGACCCAGTACTTC. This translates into CASSQDEEGRTSGGHMQETQYF.

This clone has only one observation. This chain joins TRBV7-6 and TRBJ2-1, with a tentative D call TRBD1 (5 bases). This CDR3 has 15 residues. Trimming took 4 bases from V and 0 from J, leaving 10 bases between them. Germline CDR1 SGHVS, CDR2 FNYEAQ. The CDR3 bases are TGTGCCAGCAGCTCACAGGAAAGCTCCTACAATGAGCAGTTCTTC. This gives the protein CASSSQESSYNEQFF.

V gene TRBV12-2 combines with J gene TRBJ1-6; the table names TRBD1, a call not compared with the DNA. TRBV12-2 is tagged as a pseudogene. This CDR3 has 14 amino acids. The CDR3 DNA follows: TGTGCAAGTCGTCCACAGGCGTCGAATTCACCCCTCCACTTT. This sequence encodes CASRPQASNSPLHF.

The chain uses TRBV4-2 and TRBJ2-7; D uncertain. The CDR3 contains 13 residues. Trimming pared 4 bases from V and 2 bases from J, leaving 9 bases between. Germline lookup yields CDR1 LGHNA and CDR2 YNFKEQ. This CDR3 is CASSPRRAYEQYF. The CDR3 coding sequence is TGTGCCAGCAGCCCCCGTAGAGCCTACGAGCAGTACTTC.

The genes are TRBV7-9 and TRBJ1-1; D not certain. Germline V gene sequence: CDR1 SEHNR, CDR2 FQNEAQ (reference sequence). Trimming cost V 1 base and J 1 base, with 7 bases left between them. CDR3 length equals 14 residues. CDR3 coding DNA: TGTGCCAGCAGCTTAGTATCGTCGAACACTGAAGCTTTCTTT. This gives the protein CASSLVSSNTEAFF.

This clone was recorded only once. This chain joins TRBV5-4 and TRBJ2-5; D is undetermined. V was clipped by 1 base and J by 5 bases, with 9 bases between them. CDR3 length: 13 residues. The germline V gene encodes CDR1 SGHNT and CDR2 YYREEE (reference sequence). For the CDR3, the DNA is TGTGCCAGCAGCTTGAACAGTGTGGAGACCCAGTACTTC. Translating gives CASSLNSVETQYF.

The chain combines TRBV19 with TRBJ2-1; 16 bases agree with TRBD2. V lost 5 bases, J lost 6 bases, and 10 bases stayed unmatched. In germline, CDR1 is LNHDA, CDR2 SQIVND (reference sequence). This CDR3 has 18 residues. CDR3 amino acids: CASSPTLGLAGGFNEQFF. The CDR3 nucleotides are TGTGCCAGTAGTCCGACCCTGGGACTAGCGGGAGGGTTCAATGAGCAGTTCTTC.

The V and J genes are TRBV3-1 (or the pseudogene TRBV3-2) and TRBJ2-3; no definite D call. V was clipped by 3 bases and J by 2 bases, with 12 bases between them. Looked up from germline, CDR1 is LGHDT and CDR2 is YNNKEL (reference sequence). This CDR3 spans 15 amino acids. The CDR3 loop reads CASSHWSSDTDTQYF. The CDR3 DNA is TGTGCCAGCAGCCATTGGTCCAGCGACACAGATACGCAGTATTTT.